The 20 T cell receptor beta chains below were found in one sample sequenced in a study of blood T cell repertoires in COVID-19. Profiling relied on immunoSEQ multiplex PCR, and the TCRdb table lists in-frame clones only, not all of them. The table includes some 340,000 clones, 90% to 95% detected once. Source material: PBMCs or T cells enriched from blood (not recorded which). These receptors were taken from a woman in her twenties or thirties who had been exposed to COVID-19.

The chain couples TRBV6-5 to TRBJ2-7, with 11 bases lining up with TRBD1. The CDR3 is 15 residues long. Germline V gene data show CDR1 as MNHEY and CDR2 as SVGAGI. With V trimmed by 5 bases and J by 1 base, 4 bases remained unmatched. The CDR3 loop is CASSRGTGGSYEQYF. In nucleotides, the CDR3 is TGTGCCAGCAGTCGTGGGACAGGGGGGTCCTACGAGCAGTACTTC.

J is TRBJ2-5 and V is TRBV2; TRBD1 matches 9 bases. V shed 6 bases and J 5 bases; nucleotides not matched to a gene: 4. This CDR3 spans 13 amino acids. The germline V gene has CDR1 SNHLY and CDR2 FYNNEI. The CDR3 spells CASRATGGETQYF. For the CDR3, the DNA is TGTGCCAGCAGGGCAACAGGGGGCGAGACCCAGTACTTC.

The chain has TRBV29-1 and TRBJ1-2; 8 bases map to TRBD1. Looked up from germline, CDR1 is SQVTM and CDR2 is ANQGSEA. The CDR3 has 15 amino acids. The ends lost 5 bases at V and 8 bases at J; junction bases unmatched: 16. The CDR3 is CSVLRTGGGAEGYTF. In DNA form, the CDR3 reads TGCAGCGTTCTCAGAACAGGGGGGGGTGCGGAGGGCTACACCTTC.

The chain employs TRBV5-1 and TRBJ2-2, with D tentatively TRBD1 (6 bases). This CDR3 is built from 13 residues. Trimming left V 4 bases short and J 5 bases short, with 9 bases between. Germline CDR1 is SGHRS and CDR2 is YFSETQ. This CDR3 is CASSATGTGELFF. Written as DNA, the CDR3 is TGCGCCAGCAGCGCTACAGGGACCGGGGAGCTGTTTTTT.

The chain employs TRBV3-1 (or the pseudogene TRBV3-2) and TRBJ2-6; D is uncertain. From germline, CDR1 is LGHDT and CDR2 YNNKEL (reference sequence). There are 13 residues in the CDR3. V shed 9 bases and J shed 0 bases, with 6 bases lying between them. This CDR3 is CASKSSGANVLTF. In nucleotides, the CDR3 is TGTGCCAGTAAGAGCTCTGGGGCCAACGTCCTGACTTTC.

The rearrangement uses TRBV6-1 and TRBJ2-5, with 9 bases that match TRBD1. Trimming took 2 bases from V and 4 from J; bases not matched to a gene: 11. In germline, CDR1 is MNHNS, CDR2 SASEGT. The CDR3 sequence is 17 residues long. The CDR3 nucleotides read TGTGCCAGCAGTGAATGGGGATTGGGACAGGGTTCAGAGACCCAGTACTTC. This codes for CASSEWGLGQGSETQYF.

This chain links TRBV7-2 with TRBJ1-1, with 8 bases matching TRBD1. The length of the CDR3 is 15 residues. Germline V lookup: CDR1 SGHTA, CDR2 FQGNSA. Unmatched junction bases numbered 9, after V lost 6 bases and J lost 3 bases. The CDR3 spells CASSALTGGDTEAFF. The CDR3 DNA sequence: TGTGCCAGCAGTGCCTTAACAGGGGGAGACACTGAAGCTTTCTTT.

The CDR3 spells CASSLVGLSRETQYF. CDR3 nucleotide sequence: TGTGCCAGCAGCTTGGTTGGGCTTTCGAGAGAGACCCAGTACTTC. The V and J genes are TRBV5-6 and TRBJ2-5, with D uncertain. The CDR3 length is 15 residues. Trimming shortened V by 0 bases and J by 4 bases, and 13 bases separated the two germline ends. The germline gives CDR1 SGHDT, CDR2 YYEEEE.

The V gene is TRBV10-3, the J gene TRBJ1-1; TRBD1 agrees at 7 bases. The length of the CDR3 is 14 residues. The V segment lost 2 bases and the J segment 5 bases; nucleotides outside the gene matches: 5. The germline V gene encodes CDR1 ENHRY and CDR2 SYGVKD. The CDR3 here is CAISEGRGPTEAFF. DNA of the CDR3: TGTGCCATCAGTGAGGGAAGGGGGCCGACTGAAGCTTTCTTT.

This clone showed up just a few times. The chain carries TRBV5-1 and TRBJ1-4; 10 bases align to TRBD1. The V segment lost 3 bases and the J segment 7 bases; nucleotides outside the gene matches: 6. The CDR3 is 15 residues long. Germline V gene lookup returns CDR1 SGHRS and CDR2 YFSETQ. The chain's CDR3 is CASSSKGQGLEKLFF. CDR3 nucleotides: TGCGCCAGCAGCTCGAAGGGACAGGGGCTTGAAAAACTGTTTTTT.

The chain carries TRBV9 and TRBJ2-4; perhaps TRBD2 as D (6 bases). The germline CDR1 and CDR2 sequences are SGDLS and YYNGEE. The V and J ends lost 3 bases and 0 bases respectively, with 10 bases between them. The CDR3 sequence is 15 residues long. DNA of the CDR3: TGTGCCAGCAGCGGGGCGGGGATAGCCAAAAACATTCAGTACTTC. Protein sequence: CASSGAGIAKNIQYF.

The gene calls are TRBV10-3 and TRBJ1-2; 12 bases fit TRBD1. CDR1 and CDR2 (germline): ENHRY, SYGVKD. This CDR3 region has 13 residues. V lost 8 bases, J lost 6 bases, and 4 bases stayed unmatched. The CDR3 DNA follows: TGTGCCATCGCAGGGACAGGGGGCCATGGCTACACCTTC. This gives the protein CAIAGTGGHGYTF.

Regarding this clone: The sample has other DNA sequences that encode this CDR3 too. The V and J genes are TRBV11-3 and TRBJ2-1; TRBD2 is a possible D gene (6 bases). Trimming took off 2 bases at V and 7 bases at J, with 9 bases between the two ends. Germline CDR1 and CDR2: SGHNT and YENEEA. The CDR3 loop spans 13 amino acids. CDR3 DNA: TGTGCCAGCAGCTTATCGGGGGTGAATGAGCAGTTCTTC. It is translated as CASSLSGVNEQFF.

The chain couples TRBV7-9 to TRBJ2-1, with TRBD1 matching over 7 bases. The CDR3 consists of 15 residues. The germline gives CDR1 SEHNR, CDR2 FQNEAQ (reference sequence). V lost 6 bases, J lost 4 bases, and 9 bases stayed unmatched. CDR3: CASSTPGQKYNEQFF. CDR3 bases: TGTGCCAGCAGTACCCCGGGACAGAAATACAATGAGCAGTTCTTC.

The V call is TRBV5-6, the J call TRBJ1-3; a weak D match, TRBD1 (5 bases). CDR1 is SGHDT, CDR2 YYEEEE, per germline. Trimming shortened V by 4 bases and J by 4 bases, and 15 bases separated the two germline ends. This CDR3 is built from 15 residues. CDR3 sequence: CASSPTGGDGNTIYF. The CDR3 DNA reads as TGTGCCAGCAGCCCGACTGGCGGGGACGGAAACACCATATATTTT.

A remark on this clone: The same CDR3 arises from other DNA sequences in this sample as well. The rearrangement joins TRBV5-1 to TRBJ1-1, with no clear D. V lost 4 bases to trimming and J lost 4 bases, with 14 bases between them. Germline values: CDR1 SGHRS, CDR2 YFSETQ. The CDR3 loop spans 14 amino acids. CDR3 sequence reads: CASSLGGRGTEAFF. In nucleotides, the CDR3 is TGCGCCAGCAGCCTGGGAGGACGGGGCACTGAAGCTTTCTTT.

The chain has TRBV7-2 and TRBJ1-2; D possibly corresponds to TRBD1 (5 bases). The CDR3 length is 17 residues. Per germline, CDR1 SGHTA and CDR2 FQGNSA. Trimming shortened V by 2 bases and J by 8 bases, and 24 bases separated the two germline ends. The CDR3 DNA reads as TGTGCCAGCAGCTTACAAAGGATCGTGGGCACAGGAGGGGGCTACACCTTC. Translating gives CASSLQRIVGTGGGYTF.

V is TRBV7-9 and J is TRBJ2-7; D gene uncertain. V was clipped by 5 bases and J by 2 bases, with 16 bases between them. The CDR3 has 15 amino acids. Germline V CDR1 and CDR2: SEHNR, FQNEAQ (reference sequence). CDR3 bases: TGTGCCAGCAGCCCCGACCTAACGGGTGCCTACGAGCAGTACTTC. Translating gives CASSPDLTGAYEQYF.

The gene calls are TRBV6-4 and TRBJ1-1; D is perhaps TRBD1 (5 bases). This CDR3 comprises 13 residues. The germline gives CDR1 MRHNA, CDR2 SNTAGT. V was shortened by 6 bases and J by 1 base, with 9 bases between the two germline ends. The CDR3 nucleotides read TGTGCCAGCAGGGCCAGGGAGAACACTGAAGCTTTCTTT. It translates to CASRARENTEAFF.

J is TRBJ2-1 and V is TRBV5-1; perhaps TRBD1 as D (5 bases). This CDR3 has 15 amino acids. From germline, CDR1 is SGHRS and CDR2 YFSETQ. Deletions cut 5 bases from V and 4 bases from J, with 16 bases between. CDR3 protein: CASRSTVKGYNEQFF. CDR3 sequence (DNA): TGCGCCAGCAGATCGACAGTTAAGGGTTACAATGAGCAGTTCTTC.